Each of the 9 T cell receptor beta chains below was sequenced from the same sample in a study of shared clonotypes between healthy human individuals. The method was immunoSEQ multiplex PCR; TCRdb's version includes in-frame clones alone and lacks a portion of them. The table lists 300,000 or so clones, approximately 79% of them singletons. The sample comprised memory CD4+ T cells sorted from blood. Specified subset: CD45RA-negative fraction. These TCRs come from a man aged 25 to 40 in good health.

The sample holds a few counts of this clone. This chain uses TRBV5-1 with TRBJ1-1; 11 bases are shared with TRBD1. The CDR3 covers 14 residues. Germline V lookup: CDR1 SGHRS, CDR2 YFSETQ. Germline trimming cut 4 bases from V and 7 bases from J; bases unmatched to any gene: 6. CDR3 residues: CASSLGQGAGEAFF. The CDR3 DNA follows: TGCGCCAGCAGCCTAGGACAGGGGGCGGGTGAAGCTTTCTTT.

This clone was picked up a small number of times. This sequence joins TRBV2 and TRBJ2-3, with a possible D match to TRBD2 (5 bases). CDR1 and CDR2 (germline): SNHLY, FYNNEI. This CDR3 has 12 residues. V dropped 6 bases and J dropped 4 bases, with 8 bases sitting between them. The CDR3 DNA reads TGTGCCAGCAGGTTGGAGGCAGATACGCAGTATTTT. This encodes CASRLEADTQYF.

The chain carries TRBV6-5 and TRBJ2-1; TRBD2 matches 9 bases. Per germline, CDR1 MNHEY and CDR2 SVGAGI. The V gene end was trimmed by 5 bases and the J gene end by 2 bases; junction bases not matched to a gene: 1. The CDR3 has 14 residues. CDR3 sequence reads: CASSRLAAYNEQFF. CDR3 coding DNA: TGTGCCAGCAGTCGACTAGCGGCCTACAATGAGCAGTTCTTC.

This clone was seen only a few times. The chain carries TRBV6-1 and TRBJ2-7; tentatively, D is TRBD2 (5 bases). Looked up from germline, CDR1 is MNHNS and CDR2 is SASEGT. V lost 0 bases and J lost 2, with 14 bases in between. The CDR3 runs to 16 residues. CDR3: CASSEAPSFNAYEQYF. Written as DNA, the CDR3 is TGTGCCAGCAGTGAAGCACCTAGCTTTAACGCCTACGAGCAGTACTTC.

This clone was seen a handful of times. CDR3 protein: CASSSLAGGGEQYF. For the CDR3, the DNA is TGTGCCAGCAGCTCCCTAGCGGGAGGGGGCGAGCAGTACTTC. The chain is built from TRBV7-2 and TRBJ2-7; 12 nucleotides match TRBD2. The germline CDR1 and CDR2 sequences are SGHTA and FQGNSA. Trimming at V came to 4 bases and at J to 6 bases, leaving 4 bases not matched to a gene. CDR3 length: 14 residues.

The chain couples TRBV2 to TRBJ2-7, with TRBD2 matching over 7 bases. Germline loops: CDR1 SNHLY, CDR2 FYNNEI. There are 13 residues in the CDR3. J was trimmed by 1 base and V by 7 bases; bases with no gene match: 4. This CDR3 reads CASIAGASYEQYF. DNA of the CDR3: TGTGCCAGCATCGCGGGAGCTTCCTACGAGCAGTACTTC.

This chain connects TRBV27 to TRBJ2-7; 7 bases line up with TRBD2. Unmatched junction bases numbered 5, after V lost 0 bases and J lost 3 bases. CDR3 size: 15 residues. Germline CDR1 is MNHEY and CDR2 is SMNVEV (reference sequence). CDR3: CASSLSRAGNYEQYF. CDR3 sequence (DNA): TGTGCCAGCAGTTTATCAAGAGCGGGAAACTACGAGCAGTACTTC.

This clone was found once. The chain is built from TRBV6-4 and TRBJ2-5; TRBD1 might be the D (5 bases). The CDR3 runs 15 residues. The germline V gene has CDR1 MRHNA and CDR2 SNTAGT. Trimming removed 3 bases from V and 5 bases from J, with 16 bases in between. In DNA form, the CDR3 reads TGTGCCAGCAGTGAGGCCCCAGGGTTTCAGGAGACCCAGTACTTC. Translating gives CASSEAPGFQETQYF.

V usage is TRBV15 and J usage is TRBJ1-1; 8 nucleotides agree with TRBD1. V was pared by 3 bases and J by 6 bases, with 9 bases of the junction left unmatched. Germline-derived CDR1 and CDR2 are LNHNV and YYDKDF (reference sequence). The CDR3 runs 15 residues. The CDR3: CATSSIGQGGPEAFF. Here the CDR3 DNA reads TGTGCCACCAGCAGCATTGGACAGGGTGGGCCTGAAGCTTTCTTT.